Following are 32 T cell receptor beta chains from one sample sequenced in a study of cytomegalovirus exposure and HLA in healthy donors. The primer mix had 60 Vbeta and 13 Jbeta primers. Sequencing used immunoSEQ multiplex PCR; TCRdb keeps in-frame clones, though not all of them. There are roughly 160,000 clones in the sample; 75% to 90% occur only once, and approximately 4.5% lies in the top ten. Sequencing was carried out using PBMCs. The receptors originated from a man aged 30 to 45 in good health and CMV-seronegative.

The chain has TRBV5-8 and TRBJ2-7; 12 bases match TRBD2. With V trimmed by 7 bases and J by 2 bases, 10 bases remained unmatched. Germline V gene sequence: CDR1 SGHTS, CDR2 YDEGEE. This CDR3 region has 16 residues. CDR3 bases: TGTGCCAGCGGGACTAGCGGGCTCCTTGGAACCTACGAGCAGTACTTC. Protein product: CASGTSGLLGTYEQYF.

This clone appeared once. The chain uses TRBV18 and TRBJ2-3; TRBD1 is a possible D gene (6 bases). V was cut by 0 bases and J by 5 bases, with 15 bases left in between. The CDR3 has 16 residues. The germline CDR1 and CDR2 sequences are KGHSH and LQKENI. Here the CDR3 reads CASSPPVEKGEDTQYF. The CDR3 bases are TGTGCCAGCTCACCACCAGTGGAAAAGGGGGAAGATACGCAGTATTTT.

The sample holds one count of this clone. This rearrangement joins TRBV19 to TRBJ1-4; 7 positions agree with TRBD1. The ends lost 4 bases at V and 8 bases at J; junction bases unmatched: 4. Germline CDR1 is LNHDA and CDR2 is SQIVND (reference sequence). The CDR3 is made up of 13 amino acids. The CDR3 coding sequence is TGTGCCAGTAGTACAGGGGGAGGCGAAAAACTGTTTTTT. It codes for CASSTGGGEKLFF. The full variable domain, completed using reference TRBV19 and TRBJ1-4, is DGGITQSPKYLFRKEGQNVTLSCEQNLNHDAMYWYRQDPGQGLRLIYYSQIVNDFQKGDIAEGYSVSREKKESFPLTVTSAQKNPTAFYLCASSTGGGEKLFFGSGTQLSVL.

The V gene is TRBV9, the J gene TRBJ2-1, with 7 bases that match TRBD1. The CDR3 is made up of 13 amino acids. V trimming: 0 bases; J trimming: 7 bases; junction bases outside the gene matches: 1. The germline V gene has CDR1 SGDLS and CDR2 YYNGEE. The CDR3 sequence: CASSVATGNEQFF. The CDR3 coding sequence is TGTGCCAGCAGCGTAGCGACAGGGAATGAGCAGTTCTTC. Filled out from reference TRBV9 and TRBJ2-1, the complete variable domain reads DSGVTQTPKHLITATGQRVTLRCSPRSGDLSVYWYQQSLDQGLQFLIQYYNGEERAKGNILERFSAQQFPDLHSELNLSSLELGDSALYFCASSVATGNEQFFGPGTRLTVL.

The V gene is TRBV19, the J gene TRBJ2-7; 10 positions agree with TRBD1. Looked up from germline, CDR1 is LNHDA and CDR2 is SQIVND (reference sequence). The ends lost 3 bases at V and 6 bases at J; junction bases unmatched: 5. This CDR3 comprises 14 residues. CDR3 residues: CASSILDRGGEQYF. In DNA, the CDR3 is TGTGCCAGTAGTATTTTGGACAGGGGGGGCGAGCAGTACTTC.

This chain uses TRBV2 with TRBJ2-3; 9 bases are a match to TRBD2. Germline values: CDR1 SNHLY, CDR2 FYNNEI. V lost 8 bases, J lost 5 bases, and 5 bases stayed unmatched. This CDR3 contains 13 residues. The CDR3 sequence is CASLAGSIDTQYF. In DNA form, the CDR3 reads TGTGCCAGCCTAGCGGGATCCATAGATACGCAGTATTTT.

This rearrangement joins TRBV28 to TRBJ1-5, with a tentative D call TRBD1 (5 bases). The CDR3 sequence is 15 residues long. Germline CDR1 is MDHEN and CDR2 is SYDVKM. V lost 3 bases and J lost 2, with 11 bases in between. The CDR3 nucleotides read TGTGCCAGCAGTTTTTCGCAGGGTGGCAATCAGCCCCAGCATTTT. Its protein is CASSFSQGGNQPQHF.

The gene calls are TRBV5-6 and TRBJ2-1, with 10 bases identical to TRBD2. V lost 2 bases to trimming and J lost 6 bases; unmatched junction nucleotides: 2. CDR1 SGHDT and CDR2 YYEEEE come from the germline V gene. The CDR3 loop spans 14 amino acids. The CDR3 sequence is CASSLGLAVNEQFF. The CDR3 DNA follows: TGTGCCAGCAGCTTAGGACTAGCGGTCAATGAGCAGTTCTTC.

The CDR3 sequence: CAWIGVYEQYF. CDR3 sequence (DNA): TGTGCCTGGATAGGGGTCTACGAGCAGTACTTC. This sequence joins TRBV30 and TRBJ2-7, with D maybe TRBD1 (5 bases). The germline V gene encodes CDR1 GTSNPN and CDR2 SVGIG (reference sequence). CDR3 length equals 11 residues. Trimming took 4 bases from V and 3 from J, leaving 7 bases between them.

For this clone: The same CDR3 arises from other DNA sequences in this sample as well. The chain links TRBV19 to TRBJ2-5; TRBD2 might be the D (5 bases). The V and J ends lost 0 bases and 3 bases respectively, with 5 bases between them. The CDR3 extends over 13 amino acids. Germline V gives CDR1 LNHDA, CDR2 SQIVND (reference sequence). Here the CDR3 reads CASSIDGEETQYF. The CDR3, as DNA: TGTGCCAGTAGTATAGACGGGGAAGAGACCCAGTACTTC.

This CDR3 reads CASGFDRGQDYGYTF. The CDR3 coding sequence is TGTGCCAGCGGCTTTGACAGGGGGCAGGACTATGGCTACACCTTC. J is TRBJ1-2 and V is TRBV21-1; the table's D gene call, TRBD1, was not cross checked with the DNA. TRBV21-1 is a recognized pseudogene. CDR3 length equals 15 residues.

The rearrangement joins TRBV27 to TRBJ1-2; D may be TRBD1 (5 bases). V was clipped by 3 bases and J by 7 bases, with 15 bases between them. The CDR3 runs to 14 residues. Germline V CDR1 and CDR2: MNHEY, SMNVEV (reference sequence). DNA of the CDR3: TGTGCCAGCAGTTTCGTACCCCCCGGGGGTGGCTACACCTTC. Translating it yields CASSFVPPGGGYTF.

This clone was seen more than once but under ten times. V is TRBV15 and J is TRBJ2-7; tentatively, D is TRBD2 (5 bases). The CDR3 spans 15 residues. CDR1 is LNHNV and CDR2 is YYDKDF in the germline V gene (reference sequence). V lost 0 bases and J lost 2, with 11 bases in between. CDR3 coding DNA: TGTGCCACCAGCAGAGACTCGAGCGGCGCCTACGAGCAGTACTTC. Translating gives CATSRDSSGAYEQYF.

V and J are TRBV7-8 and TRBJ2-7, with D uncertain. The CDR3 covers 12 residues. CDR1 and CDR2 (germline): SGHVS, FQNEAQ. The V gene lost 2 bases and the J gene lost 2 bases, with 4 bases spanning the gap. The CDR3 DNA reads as TGTGCCAGCAGCTTACCTACCTACGAGCAGTACTTC. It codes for CASSLPTYEQYF.

The CDR3 DNA sequence: TGCGCCAGCAGGAACGGTCCTAATGAAAAACTGTTTTTT. Encoded protein: CASRNGPNEKLFF. The rearrangement joins TRBV10-1 to TRBJ1-4; no reliable D call. V dropped 6 bases and J dropped 3 bases, with 8 bases sitting between them. The CDR3 runs 13 residues. Germline CDR1 WNHNN, CDR2 SYGVQD (reference sequence).

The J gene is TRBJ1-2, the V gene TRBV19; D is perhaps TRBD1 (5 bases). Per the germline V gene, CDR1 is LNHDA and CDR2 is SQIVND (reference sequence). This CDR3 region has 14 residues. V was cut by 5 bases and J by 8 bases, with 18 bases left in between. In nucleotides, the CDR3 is TGTGCCAGTAGTTTGACAGCCAGAGGTACGGGCTACACCTTC. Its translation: CASSLTARGTGYTF.

CDR3 region: CASSRTGYQETQYF. The CDR3 region has the DNA TGTGCCAGTAGCAGGACAGGGTATCAAGAGACCCAGTACTTC. The genes are TRBV19 and TRBJ2-5; 8 bases agree with TRBD1. This CDR3 has 14 amino acids. The ends lost 6 bases at V and 2 bases at J; junction bases unmatched: 5. Germline CDR1 is LNHDA and CDR2 is SQIVND (reference sequence).

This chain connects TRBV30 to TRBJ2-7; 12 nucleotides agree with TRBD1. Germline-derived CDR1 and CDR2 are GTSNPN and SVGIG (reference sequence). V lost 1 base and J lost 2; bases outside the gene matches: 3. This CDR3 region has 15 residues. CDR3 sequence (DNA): TGTGCCTGGAGTGGGGACAGGGGGCCGGCCTACGAGCAGTACTTC. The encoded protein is CAWSGDRGPAYEQYF.

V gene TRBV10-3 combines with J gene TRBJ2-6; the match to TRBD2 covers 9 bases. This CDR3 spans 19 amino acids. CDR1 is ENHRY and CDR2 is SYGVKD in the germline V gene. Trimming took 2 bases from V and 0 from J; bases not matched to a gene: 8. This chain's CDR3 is CAISEGALAGSSGANVLTF. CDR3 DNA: TGTGCCATCAGTGAGGGCGCGCTAGCGGGGAGCTCTGGGGCCAACGTCCTGACTTTC.

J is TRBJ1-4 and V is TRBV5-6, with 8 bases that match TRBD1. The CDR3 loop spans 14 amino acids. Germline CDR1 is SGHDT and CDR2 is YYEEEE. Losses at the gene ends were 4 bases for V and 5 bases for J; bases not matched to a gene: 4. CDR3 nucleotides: TGTGCCAGCAGCGCGGGACAGGTAAATGAAAAACTGTTTTTT. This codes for CASSAGQVNEKLFF.

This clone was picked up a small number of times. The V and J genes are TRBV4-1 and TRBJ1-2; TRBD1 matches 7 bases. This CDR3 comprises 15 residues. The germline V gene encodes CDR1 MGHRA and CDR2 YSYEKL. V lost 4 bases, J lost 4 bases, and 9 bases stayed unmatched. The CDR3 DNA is TGCGCCAGCAGCCCCTCCCAGGGGGTCCTCTATGGCTACACCTTC. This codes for CASSPSQGVLYGYTF.

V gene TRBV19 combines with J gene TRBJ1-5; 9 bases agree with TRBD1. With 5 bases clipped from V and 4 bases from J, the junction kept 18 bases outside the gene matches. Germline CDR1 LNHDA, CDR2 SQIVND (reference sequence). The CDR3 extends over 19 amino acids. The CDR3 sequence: CASSLTTGGHPGPNQPQHF. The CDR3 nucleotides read TGTGCCAGTAGTCTAACGACAGGGGGACATCCGGGCCCAAATCAGCCCCAGCATTTT.

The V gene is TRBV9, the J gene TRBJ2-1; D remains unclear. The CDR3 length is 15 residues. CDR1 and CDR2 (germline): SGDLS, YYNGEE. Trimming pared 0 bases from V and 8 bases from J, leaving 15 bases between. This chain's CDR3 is CASSVVKSPMDEQFF. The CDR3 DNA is TGTGCCAGCAGCGTAGTAAAGTCTCCTATGGATGAGCAGTTCTTC.

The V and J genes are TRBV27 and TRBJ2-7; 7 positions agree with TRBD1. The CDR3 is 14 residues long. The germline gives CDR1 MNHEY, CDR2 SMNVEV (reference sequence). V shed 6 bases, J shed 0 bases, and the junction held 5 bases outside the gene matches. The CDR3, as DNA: TGTGCCAGCAGCTCTTGGGACAGCTCCTACGAGCAGTACTTC. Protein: CASSSWDSSYEQYF.

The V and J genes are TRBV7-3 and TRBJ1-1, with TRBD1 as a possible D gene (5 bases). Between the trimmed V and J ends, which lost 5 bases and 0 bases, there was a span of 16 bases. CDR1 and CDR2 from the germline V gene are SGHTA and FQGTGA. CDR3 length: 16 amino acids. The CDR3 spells CASSLRRGSMNTEAFF. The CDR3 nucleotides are TGTGCCAGCAGCCTGAGGCGGGGCAGTATGAACACTGAAGCTTTCTTT.

This CDR3 is CASSVQGTLNYGYTF. The CDR3 DNA reads as TGTGCCAGCAGCGTACAGGGGACCCTTAACTATGGCTACACCTTC. This chain links TRBV9 with TRBJ1-2; maybe TRBD1 (6 bases). The V gene lost 1 base and the J gene lost 1 base, with 11 bases spanning the gap. The CDR3 covers 15 residues. Per germline, CDR1 SGDLS and CDR2 YYNGEE.

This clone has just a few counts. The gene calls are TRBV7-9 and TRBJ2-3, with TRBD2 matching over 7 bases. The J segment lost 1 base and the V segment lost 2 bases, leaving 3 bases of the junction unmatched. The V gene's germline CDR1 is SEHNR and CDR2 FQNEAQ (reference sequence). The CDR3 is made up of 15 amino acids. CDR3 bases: TGTGCCAGCAGCTTATTCGCGGGGGGCACAGATACGCAGTATTTT. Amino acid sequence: CASSLFAGGTDTQYF.

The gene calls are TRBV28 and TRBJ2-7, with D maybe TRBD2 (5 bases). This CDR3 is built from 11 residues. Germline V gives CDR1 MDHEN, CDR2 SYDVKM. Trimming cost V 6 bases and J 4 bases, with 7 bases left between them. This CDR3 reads CASSRRYEQYF. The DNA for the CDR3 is TGTGCCAGCAGCCGGAGGTACGAGCAGTACTTC.

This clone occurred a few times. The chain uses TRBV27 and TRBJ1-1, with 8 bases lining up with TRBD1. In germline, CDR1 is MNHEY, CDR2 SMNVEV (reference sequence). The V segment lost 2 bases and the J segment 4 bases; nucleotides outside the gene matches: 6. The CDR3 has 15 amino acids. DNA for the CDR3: TGTGCCAGCAGTTTACACAGGGGGTGGGGCACTGAAGCTTTCTTT. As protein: CASSLHRGWGTEAFF.

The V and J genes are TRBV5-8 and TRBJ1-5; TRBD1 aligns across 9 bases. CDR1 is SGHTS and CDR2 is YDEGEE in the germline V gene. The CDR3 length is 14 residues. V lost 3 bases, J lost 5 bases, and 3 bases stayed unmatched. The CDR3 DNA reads TGTGCCAGCAGCTCGGGACAGGGTGATCAGCCCCAGCATTTT. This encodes CASSSGQGDQPQHF.

CDR3 nucleotides: TGTGCCAGCAGCGAGATAAGGACAGGGCCCCTAAAGGATACGCAGTATTTT. Residues: CASSEIRTGPLKDTQYF. The J gene is TRBJ2-3, the V gene TRBV7-3; 8 nucleotides align to TRBD1. Germline assignment: CDR1 SGHTA and CDR2 FQGTGA. The CDR3 covers 17 residues. J lost 6 bases, V lost 5 bases, and 16 bases had no gene match.

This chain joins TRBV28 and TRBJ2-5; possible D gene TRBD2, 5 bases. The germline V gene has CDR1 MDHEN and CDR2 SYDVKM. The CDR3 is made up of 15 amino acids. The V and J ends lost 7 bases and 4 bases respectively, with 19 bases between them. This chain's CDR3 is CASNGNGRTRETQYF. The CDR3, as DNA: TGTGCCAGCAACGGGAATGGACGAACGAGAGAGACCCAGTACTTC.